This T cell receptor beta chain was captured in a study of blood T cell repertoires in COVID-19 (dated by TCRdb to the early 2020s). About the full investigation: The collaborator samples originated in the United States, Italy and Spain and spanned the acute and convalescent phases of COVID-19. The repertoires were made available in a free public database intended to serve as a resource for research on the immune response to SARS-CoV-2. HLA class I and class II types, where available, came from metadata supplied by the sample provider rather than from assay-based typing. The sample metadata nearly always contained a de-identified subject ID, COVID-19 status, age in years and sex. The material from the prospective study consisted of cDNA or gDNA derived from T cells, B-cell-depleted T cells, or PBMCs. The samples were drawn from the first 160 participants of the ongoing ImmuneRACE study and from 950 to 1,500 subjects provided by 6 global collaborators. Subjects who had been exposed to COVID-19, were actively infected with it, or had recovered from it provided the deeply sampled blood TCRbeta repertoires that made up the dataset. Study-wide conclusions, independent of this receptor: The amount of clinical and demographic metadata varied by source and participant and was provided uncurated.

Only a few counts were recorded for this clone. Its specific antigen is unknown. No qualities accompany the bases; no much larger clone lies one base away. TCRbeta CDR3 regions were amplified from genomic DNA by means of the immunoSEQ Assay, a bias-controlled multiplex PCR. As for the authors' bioinformatics: The number of nucleated cells in each sample was estimated from the amplification of reference gene primers within the assay. To quantify the absolute abundance of each unique TCRbeta CDR3 rearrangement, sequence reads were collapsed and filtered. Productive Simpson clonality was computed per sample as the square root of Simpson's diversity index over productive rearrangements. TCRdb took over this immuneACCESS table, retaining in-frame rearrangements with V and J assigned. Such tables are incomplete; in checked studies, under half of the missing clones stem from an unresolved V gene, and the remainder is unexplained. For V, J and clone size, that table is used; D and trimming come from the DNA. This sample is represented by about 260,000 clones; roughly four fifths of them were singletons. 4.1% of the sample lies in the top ten.

Trimming takes 5 bases from V and 8 bases from J, and the germline ends sit 13 bases apart. The CDR3 holds 13 amino acids from the cysteine to the phenylalanine. The only DNA kept is the CDR3, 39 bases in frame from the first base. CDR1 LNHDA and CDR2 SQIVND were looked up in the germline V gene (reference sequence). Participants in the prospective study were aged roughly 18 to 100 years, lived in approximately 26 United States geographic areas, and enrolled through a virtual design. To assign participants to cohorts, the prospective study relied on clinical history that participants themselves reported in a screening survey and a study questionnaire. In the prospective study, mobile phlebotomists collected whole blood, serum and a nasopharyngeal or oropharyngeal swab from each participant. Over a roughly 2-month period, participants in the prospective study had the option of providing additional blood draws and questionnaires. Prospective study blood samples were shipped either frozen or at room temperature before DNA extraction.

This chain is built from TRBV19 and TRBJ1-5, with no reliable assignment of the D segment. Sequences were obtained from PBMCs or T cells enriched from blood (not recorded which). This TCR was recovered from a man younger than 45 with acute COVID-19. CDR3 protein: CASSPGVVKPQHF. The sequenced DNA is TGTGCCAGTAGTCCCGGGGTAGTAAAGCCCCAGCATTTT.